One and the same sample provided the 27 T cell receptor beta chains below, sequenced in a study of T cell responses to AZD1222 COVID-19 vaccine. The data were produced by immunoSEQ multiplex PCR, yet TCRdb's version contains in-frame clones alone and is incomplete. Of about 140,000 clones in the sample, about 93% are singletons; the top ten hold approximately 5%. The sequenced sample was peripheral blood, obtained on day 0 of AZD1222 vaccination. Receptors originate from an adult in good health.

The CDR3 nucleotides are TGTGCCAGCAGCCGAGAACTCGATCAGCCCCAGCATTTT. It is translated as CASSRELDQPQHF. This chain uses TRBV14 with TRBJ1-5; D uncertain. This CDR3 comprises 13 residues. V was shortened by 4 bases and J by 5 bases, with 9 bases between the two germline ends. Germline lookup yields CDR1 SGHDN and CDR2 FVKESK.

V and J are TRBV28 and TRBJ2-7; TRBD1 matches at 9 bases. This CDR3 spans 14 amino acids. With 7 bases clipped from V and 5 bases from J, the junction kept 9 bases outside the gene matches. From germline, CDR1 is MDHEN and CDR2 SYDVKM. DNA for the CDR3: TGTGCCAGCAATCCCGGGACAGGGAGGGACGAGCAGTACTTC. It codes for CASNPGTGRDEQYF. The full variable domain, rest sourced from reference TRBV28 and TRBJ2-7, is DVKVTQSSRYLVKRTGEKVFLECVQDMDHENMFWYRQDPGLGLRLIYFSYDVKMKEKGDIPEGYSVSREKKERFSLILESASTNQTSMYLCASNPGTGRDEQYFGPGTRLTVT.

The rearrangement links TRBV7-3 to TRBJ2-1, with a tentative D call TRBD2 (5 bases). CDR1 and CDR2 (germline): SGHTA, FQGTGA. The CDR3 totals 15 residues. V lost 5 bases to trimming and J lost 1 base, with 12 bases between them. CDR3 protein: CASSPPGVSYNEQFF. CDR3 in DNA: TGTGCCAGCAGCCCCCCCGGGGTATCCTACAATGAGCAGTTCTTC.

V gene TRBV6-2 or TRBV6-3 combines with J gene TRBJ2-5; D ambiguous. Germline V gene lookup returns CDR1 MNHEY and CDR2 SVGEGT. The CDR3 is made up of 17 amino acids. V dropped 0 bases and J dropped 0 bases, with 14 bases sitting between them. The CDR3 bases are TGTGCCAGCAGTTACTCCGTGGCGGATCCTGACCAAGAGACCCAGTACTTC. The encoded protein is CASSYSVADPDQETQYF.

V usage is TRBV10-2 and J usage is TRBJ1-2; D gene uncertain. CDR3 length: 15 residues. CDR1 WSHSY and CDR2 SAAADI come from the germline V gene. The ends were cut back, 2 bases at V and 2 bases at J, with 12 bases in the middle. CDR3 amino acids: CASSEIGFKNYGYTF. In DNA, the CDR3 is TGCGCCAGCAGTGAGATAGGGTTTAAAAACTATGGCTACACCTTC.

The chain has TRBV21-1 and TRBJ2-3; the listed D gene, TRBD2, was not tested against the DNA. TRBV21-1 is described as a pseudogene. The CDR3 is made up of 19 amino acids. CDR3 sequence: CASSKGKSGRPCGTDTQYF. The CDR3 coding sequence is TGTGCCAGCAGCAAAGGGAAAAGCGGGAGGCCTTGTGGCACAGATACGCAGTATTTT.

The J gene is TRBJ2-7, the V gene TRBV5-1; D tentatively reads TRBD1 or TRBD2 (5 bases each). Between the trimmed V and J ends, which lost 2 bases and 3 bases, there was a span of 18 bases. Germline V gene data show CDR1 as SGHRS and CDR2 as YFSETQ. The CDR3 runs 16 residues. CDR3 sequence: CASSFRGGALLYEQYF. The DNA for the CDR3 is TGCGCCAGCAGCTTCCGTGGGGGTGCTCTGCTCTACGAGCAGTACTTC.

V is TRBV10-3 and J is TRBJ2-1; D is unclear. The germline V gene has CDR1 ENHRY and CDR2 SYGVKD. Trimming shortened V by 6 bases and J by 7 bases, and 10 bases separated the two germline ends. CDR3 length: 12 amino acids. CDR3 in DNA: TGTGCCATCAGCCAAGATGTGAATGAGCAGTTCTTC. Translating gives CAISQDVNEQFF.

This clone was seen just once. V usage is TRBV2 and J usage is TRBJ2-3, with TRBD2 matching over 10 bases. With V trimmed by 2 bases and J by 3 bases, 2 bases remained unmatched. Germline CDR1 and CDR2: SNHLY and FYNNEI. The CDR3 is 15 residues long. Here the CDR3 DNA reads TGTGCCAGCAGTGAACTAGCGGGAGAGACAGATACGCAGTATTTT. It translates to CASSELAGETDTQYF.

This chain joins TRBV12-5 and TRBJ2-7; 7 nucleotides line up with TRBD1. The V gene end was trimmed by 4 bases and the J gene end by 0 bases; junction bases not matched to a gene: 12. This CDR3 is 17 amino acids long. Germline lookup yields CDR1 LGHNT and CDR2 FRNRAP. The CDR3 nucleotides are TGTGCTAGTGGTTCGGCGCCCGGGACAGCTTCCTCCTACGAGCAGTACTTC. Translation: CASGSAPGTASSYEQYF.

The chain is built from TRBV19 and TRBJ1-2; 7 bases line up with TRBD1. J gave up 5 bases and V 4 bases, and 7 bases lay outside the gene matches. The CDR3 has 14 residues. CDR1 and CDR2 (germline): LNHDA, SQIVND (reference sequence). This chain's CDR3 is CASSKSGTAYGYTF. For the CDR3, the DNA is TGTGCCAGTAGTAAATCCGGGACAGCTTATGGCTACACCTTC. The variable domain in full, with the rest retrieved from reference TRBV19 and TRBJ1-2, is DGGITQSPKYLFRKEGQNVTLSCEQNLNHDAMYWYRQDPGQGLRLIYYSQIVNDFQKGDIAEGYSVSREKKESFPLTVTSAQKNPTAFYLCASSKSGTAYGYTFGSGTRLTVV.

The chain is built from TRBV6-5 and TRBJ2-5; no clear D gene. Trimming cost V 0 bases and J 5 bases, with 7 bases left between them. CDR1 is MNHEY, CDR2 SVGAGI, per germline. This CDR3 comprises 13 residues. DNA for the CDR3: TGTGCCAGCAGTTACTCTCGGACGGAGACCCAGTACTTC. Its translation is CASSYSRTETQYF.

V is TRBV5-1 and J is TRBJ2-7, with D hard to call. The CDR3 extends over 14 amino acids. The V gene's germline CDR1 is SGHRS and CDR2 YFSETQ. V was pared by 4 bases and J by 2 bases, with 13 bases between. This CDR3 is CASSGGVAAYEQYF. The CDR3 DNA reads TGCGCCAGCAGCGGTGGCGTGGCAGCCTACGAGCAGTACTTC.

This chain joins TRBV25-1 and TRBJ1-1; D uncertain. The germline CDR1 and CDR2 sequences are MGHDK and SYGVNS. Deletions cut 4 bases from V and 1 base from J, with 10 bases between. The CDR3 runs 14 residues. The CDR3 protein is CASSALGENTEAFF. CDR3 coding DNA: TGTGCCAGCAGTGCACTAGGCGAGAACACTGAAGCTTTCTTT. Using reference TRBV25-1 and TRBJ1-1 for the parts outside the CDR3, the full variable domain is EADIYQTPRYLVIGTGKKITLECSQTMGHDKMYWYQQDPGMELHLIHYSYGVNSTEKGDLSSESTVSRIRTEHFPLTLESARPSHTSQYLCASSALGENTEAFFGQGTRLTVV.

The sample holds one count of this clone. CDR3 amino acids: CASSFQGRVEAFF. In DNA form, the CDR3 reads TGTGCCAGCAGTTTCCAGGGAAGGGTTGAAGCTTTCTTT. J is TRBJ1-1 and V is TRBV12-3 or TRBV12-4; the D gene is possibly TRBD1 (5 bases). There are 13 residues in the CDR3. Trimming took 3 bases from V and 7 from J, leaving 12 bases between them.

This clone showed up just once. DNA for the CDR3: TGTGCCAGTAGTGAGGGGGCGCGAGGGACCCAGTACTTC. Protein product: CASSEGARGTQYF. V and J are TRBV19 and TRBJ2-5; TRBD1 agrees at 7 bases. CDR3 size: 13 residues. Germline values: CDR1 LNHDA, CDR2 SQIVND (reference sequence). With 5 bases clipped from V and 7 bases from J, the junction kept 7 bases outside the gene matches.

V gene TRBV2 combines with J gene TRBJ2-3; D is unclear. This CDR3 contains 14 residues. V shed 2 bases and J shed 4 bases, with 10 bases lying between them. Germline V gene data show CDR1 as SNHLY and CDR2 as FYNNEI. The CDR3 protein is CASSEMRDPDTQYF. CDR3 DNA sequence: TGTGCCAGCAGTGAAATGCGTGACCCAGATACGCAGTATTTT.

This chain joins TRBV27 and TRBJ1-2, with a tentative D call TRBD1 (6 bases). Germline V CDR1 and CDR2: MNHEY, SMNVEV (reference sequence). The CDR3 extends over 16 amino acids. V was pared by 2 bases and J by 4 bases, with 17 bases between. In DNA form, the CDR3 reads TGTGCCAGCAGTTTACGGACAGCCGGTGACCTCTATGGCTACACCTTC. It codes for CASSLRTAGDLYGYTF.

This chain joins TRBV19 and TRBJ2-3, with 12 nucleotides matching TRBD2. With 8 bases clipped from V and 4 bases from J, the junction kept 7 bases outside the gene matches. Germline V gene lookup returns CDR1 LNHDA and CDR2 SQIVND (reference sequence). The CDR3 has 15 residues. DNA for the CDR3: TGTGCCAGTTCCTCTAGCGGGAGGGGCCCAGATACGCAGTATTTT. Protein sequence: CASSSSGRGPDTQYF.

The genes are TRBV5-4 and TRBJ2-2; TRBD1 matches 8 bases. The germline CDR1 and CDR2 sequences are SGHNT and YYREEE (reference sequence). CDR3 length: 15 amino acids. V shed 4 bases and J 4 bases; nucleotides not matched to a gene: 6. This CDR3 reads CASSPRQGSTGELFF. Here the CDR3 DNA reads TGTGCCAGCAGCCCTAGACAGGGGAGCACCGGGGAGCTGTTTTTT.

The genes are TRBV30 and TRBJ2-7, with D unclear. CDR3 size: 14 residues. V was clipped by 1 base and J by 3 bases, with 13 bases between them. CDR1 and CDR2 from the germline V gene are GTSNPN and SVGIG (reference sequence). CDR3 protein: CAWSDTDGVYEQYF. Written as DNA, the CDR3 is TGTGCCTGGAGTGACACGGACGGCGTCTACGAGCAGTACTTC.

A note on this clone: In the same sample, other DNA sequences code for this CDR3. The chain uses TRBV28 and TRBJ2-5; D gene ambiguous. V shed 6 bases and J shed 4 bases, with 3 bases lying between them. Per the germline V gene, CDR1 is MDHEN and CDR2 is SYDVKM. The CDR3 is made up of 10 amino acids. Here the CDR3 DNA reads TGTGCCAGCAGCGGAGAGACCCAGTACTTC. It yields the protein CASSGETQYF.

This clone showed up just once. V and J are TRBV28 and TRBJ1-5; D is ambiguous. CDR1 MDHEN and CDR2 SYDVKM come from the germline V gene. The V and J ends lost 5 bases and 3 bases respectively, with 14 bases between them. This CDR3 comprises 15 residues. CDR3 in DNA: TGTGCCAGCAGTAATGCTCGATCGACCAATCAGCCCCAGCATTTT. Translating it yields CASSNARSTNQPQHF. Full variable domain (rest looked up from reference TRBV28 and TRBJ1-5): DVKVTQSSRYLVKRTGEKVFLECVQDMDHENMFWYRQDPGLGLRLIYFSYDVKMKEKGDIPEGYSVSREKKERFSLILESASTNQTSMYLCASSNARSTNQPQHFGDGTRLSIL.

CDR3 region: CASSPVRGYSNQPQHF. The CDR3 DNA follows: TGTGCCAGCTCACCAGTAAGAGGGTATAGCAATCAGCCCCAGCATTTT. V gene TRBV18 combines with J gene TRBJ1-5; D is uncertain. This CDR3 spans 16 amino acids. Trimming took off 2 bases at V and 0 bases at J, with 11 bases between the two ends. CDR1 KGHSH and CDR2 LQKENI come from the germline V gene.

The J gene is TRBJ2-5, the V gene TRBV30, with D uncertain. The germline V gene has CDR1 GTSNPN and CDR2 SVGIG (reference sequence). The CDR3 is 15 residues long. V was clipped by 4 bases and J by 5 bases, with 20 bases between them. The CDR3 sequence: CAWNLDNARRETQYF. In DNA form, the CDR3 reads TGTGCCTGGAACTTAGACAACGCACGAAGGGAGACCCAGTACTTC.

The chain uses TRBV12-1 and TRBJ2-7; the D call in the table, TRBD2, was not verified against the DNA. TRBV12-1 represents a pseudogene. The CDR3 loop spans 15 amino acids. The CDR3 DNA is TGTGCCAGCAGCTTTGGGGTAGCGGGAGCAAACGAGCAGTACTTC. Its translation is CASSFGVAGANEQYF.

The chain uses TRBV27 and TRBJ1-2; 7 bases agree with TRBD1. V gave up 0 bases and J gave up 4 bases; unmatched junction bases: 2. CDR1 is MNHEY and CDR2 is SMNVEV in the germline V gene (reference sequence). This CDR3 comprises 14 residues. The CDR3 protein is CASSLSGTVYGYTF. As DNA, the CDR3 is TGTGCCAGCAGTTTATCCGGGACAGTCTATGGCTACACCTTC.